This T cell receptor beta chain was recorded in a study of CD8+ T cells in alopecia areata. Whole-study findings and limits: Many expanded lesional clones persisted in scalp and blood during tofacitinib.

Treatment specified: oral pan-JAK inhibitor, 5-10 mg twice daily. cDNA reverse transcribed from extracted RNA served as the sequencing template. The assay was immunoSEQ multiplex PCR, and TCRdb's table has in-frame clones only and misses some. The top ten hold approximately 1% of the sample, which has 150,000 to 200,000 clones, approximately 57% seen once. The sample holds a few counts of this clone. What it binds is not known. The sample in question was CD4+ T cells sorted from blood, obtained at week 24, from a patient treated with tofacitinib. The TCR was taken from a human donor with alopecia areata.

This chain's CDR3 is CASSWDRIDNSPLHF. The CDR3 nucleotides read TGTGCCAGCAGCTGGGACAGAATAGATAATTCACCCCTCCACTTT. The V gene is TRBV11-2, the J gene TRBJ1-6; TRBD1 matches 7 bases. Trimming removed 4 bases from V and 5 bases from J; junction bases left unmatched: 5. The CDR3 totals 15 residues. Germline V gives CDR1 SGHAT, CDR2 FQNNGV.